A single sample is the source of the 8 T cell receptor beta chains below, sequenced in a study of cytomegalovirus exposure and HLA in healthy donors. The table came from immunoSEQ multiplex PCR; TCRdb's copy has only in-frame clones and leaves some out. The sample has 180,000 or so clones, about 89% seen once. The sequencing sample was made of PBMCs. All receptors derive from a man younger than 45 in good health and CMV-seropositive.

The chain is built from TRBV2 and TRBJ2-7; no firm D call. CDR1 is SNHLY, CDR2 FYNNEI, per germline. The CDR3 loop spans 12 amino acids. The ends were cut back, 4 bases at V and 4 bases at J, with 8 bases in the middle. Written as DNA, the CDR3 is TGTGCCAGCAGTGGTTTCGGGTACGAGCAGTACTTC. Protein: CASSGFGYEQYF.

This chain joins TRBV5-1 and TRBJ1-1, with D perhaps TRBD1 (5 bases). The length of the CDR3 is 18 residues. V shed 6 bases and J shed 0 bases, with 24 bases lying between them. Looked up from germline, CDR1 is SGHRS and CDR2 is YFSETQ. DNA for the CDR3: TGCGCCAGCAAAATTGGGGCGGTGGCAGGTTACATGAACACTGAAGCTTTCTTT. It yields the protein CASKIGAVAGYMNTEAFF.

The genes are TRBV5-1 and TRBJ1-2; the D is unclear. The CDR3 length is 12 residues. V lost 4 bases, J lost 4 bases, and 8 bases lay in between. The germline V gene has CDR1 SGHRS and CDR2 YFSETQ. CDR3 sequence (DNA): TGCGCCAGCAGCCCCAGTTCCTATGGCTACACCTTC. Translation gives CASSPSSYGYTF.

The chain has TRBV6-5 and TRBJ2-3, with D uncertain. This CDR3 comprises 13 residues. CDR1 is MNHEY, CDR2 SVGAGI, per germline. Trimming took 6 bases from V and 6 from J, leaving 13 bases between them. CDR3 sequence (DNA): TGTGCCAGCAGAAATACGCTATCGGATACGCAGTATTTT. Amino acids: CASRNTLSDTQYF.

The J gene is TRBJ1-2, the V gene TRBV7-2; 8 nucleotides align to TRBD1. The CDR3 runs 16 residues. Per the germline V gene, CDR1 is SGHTA and CDR2 is FQGNSA. The junction had 9 bases not matched to a gene; V was cut back by 1 base and J by 5 bases. The CDR3, as DNA: TGTGCCAGCAGCTTAGGTGGCAGGGGGCCCCAATATGGCTACACCTTC. This codes for CASSLGGRGPQYGYTF. Full variable domain (remainder filled in from reference TRBV7-2 and TRBJ1-2): GAGVSQSPSNKVTEKGKDVELRCDPISGHTALYWYRQSLGQGLEFLIYFQGNSAPDKSGLPSDRFSAERTGGSVSTLTIQRTQQEDSAVYLCASSLGGRGPQYGYTFGSGTRLTVV.

V gene TRBV5-8 combines with J gene TRBJ2-1; TRBD2 matches 11 bases. This CDR3 has 19 amino acids. The J segment lost 0 bases and the V segment lost 2 bases, leaving 10 bases of the junction unmatched. Germline V gene sequence: CDR1 SGHTS, CDR2 YDEGEE. CDR3 loop: CASSFRGSGGVSSYNEQFF. The CDR3 coding sequence is TGTGCCAGCAGCTTTCGTGGTAGCGGGGGGGTGAGCTCCTACAATGAGCAGTTCTTC.

The chain couples TRBV29-1 to TRBJ1-1, with D possibly TRBD1 on 5 matching bases. The V and J ends lost 7 bases and 0 bases respectively, with 12 bases between them. CDR1 is SQVTM and CDR2 is ANQGSEA in the germline V gene. CDR3 length: 13 amino acids. The CDR3: CSAQSGLNTEAFF. CDR3 bases: TGCAGCGCCCAGTCGGGGCTGAACACTGAAGCTTTCTTT.

This chain uses TRBV27 with TRBJ2-1; 13 nucleotides match TRBD2. The J segment lost 6 bases and the V segment lost 8 bases, leaving 4 bases of the junction unmatched. The CDR3 is 14 amino acids. The germline V gene encodes CDR1 MNHEY and CDR2 SMNVEV (reference sequence). The CDR3 region has the DNA TGTGCCAGCCGGACTAGCGGGAGTTCCAATGAGCAGTTCTTC. As protein: CASRTSGSSNEQFF.